These T cell receptor beta chains were read from a single sample in a study of T-cell memory formation after mild COVID-19. A single record per CDR3 protein comes from TCRdb applying MiXCR to the 5' RACE reads. Counted here are roughly 200,000 distinct CDR3 sequences, over 9.5% occurring once; the ten biggest clones make up around 3.3%. The source material was PBMCs or a T cell subset sorted from them (not recorded which). These receptors were taken from a man aged 18-30 years who had mild COVID-19 (a few samples of this study predate the infection). Cell type and time point are not known. Each CDR3 is given with its conserved first and last residue. A D gene is named only where the DNA matches it firmly.

J gene | V gene | D gene | CDR3 protein
TRBJ2-2 | TRBV12-3/TRBV12-4 | . | CASSPRAHTGELFF
TRBJ2-7 | TRBV6-5 | . | CASSTTRLEQYF
TRBJ1-3 | TRBV6-5 | TRBD1 | CASSQIQGASSGNTIYF
TRBJ1-5 | TRBV2 | TRBD1 | CASSEGAGGSQPQHF
TRBJ1-5 | TRBV6-4 | TRBD1 | CASSGRTGRHQPQHF
TRBJ1-1 | TRBV5-5 | TRBD1 | CASTWTGMNTEAFF
TRBJ1-4 | TRBV10-3 | . | CAIRDSNEEKLFF
TRBJ1-5 | TRBV5-1 | . | CASSPEGNQPQHF
TRBJ2-7 | TRBV12-5 | . | CASRAGRTYEQYF
TRBJ2-3 | TRBV10-3 | . | CAISDGPHTDTQYF
TRBJ1-1 | TRBV7-2 | . | CASSKWSTEAFF
TRBJ2-3 | TRBV7-2 | TRBD2 | CASSPSGREGTDTQYF
TRBJ2-1 | TRBV7-3 | . | CASSLSRGAGYNEQFF
TRBJ2-5 | TRBV4-1 | . | CASSPTGPQETQYF
TRBJ2-7 | TRBV20-1 | . | CSARYFGGSPYEQYF
TRBJ2-7 | TRBV7-2 | . | CASSPLGRPSYEQYF
TRBJ2-3 | TRBV11-2 | TRBD1 | CASAWTGLADTQYF
TRBJ1-1 | TRBV9 | . | CASSVAPNTEAFF
TRBJ2-5 | TRBV9 | . | CASSVTPGPRETQYF
TRBJ1-1 | TRBV4-3 | . | CASNAGGPGTEAFF
TRBJ2-7 | TRBV2 | TRBD1 | CASKRTGDSYEQYF
TRBJ2-1 | TRBV5-1 | TRBD2 | CASSLEGGLNEQFF
TRBJ1-6 | TRBV9 | TRBD1 | CASSSNRGVNNSPLHF
TRBJ1-2 | TRBV18 | TRBD1 | CASSQDRSNYGYTF
TRBJ2-1 | TRBV2 | TRBD2 | CASSVSTSGVAFLEQFF
TRBJ2-7 | TRBV10-3 | . | CAIGSIGGVSYEQYF
TRBJ2-5 | TRBV4-2 | . | CASSQDWEETQYF
TRBJ2-2 | TRBV7-3 | TRBD2 | CASSFLAGGWTGELFF
TRBJ2-4 | TRBV7-3 | TRBD2 | CASSPSGGIAKNIQYF
TRBJ1-4 | TRBV20-1 | . | CSARYRDYEKLFF
TRBJ1-2 | TRBV6-5 | . | CASRGAGKYYGYTF
TRBJ2-5 | TRBV5-1 | . | CASRATETQYF
TRBJ2-7 | TRBV5-1 | TRBD1 | CASSLGDRVMGEQYF
TRBJ2-7 | TRBV18 | . | CASSPMRDSSYEQYF
TRBJ1-6 | TRBV6-5 | . | CASNHRGGRNSPLHF
TRBJ1-1 | TRBV7-2 | . | CASSSSPGLEAFF
TRBJ2-1 | TRBV11-1 | . | CASSLTNEQFF
TRBJ2-3 | TRBV4-2 | . | CASSQDIAGTDTQYF
TRBJ1-6 | TRBV6-5 | TRBD1 | CASRRQGASDSPLHF
TRBJ2-3 | TRBV4-1 | . | CASSQEGYPSTDTQYF
TRBJ2-1 | TRBV5-1 | . | CASSLVGSPVNEQFF
TRBJ2-7 | TRBV12-3/TRBV12-4 | TRBD1 | CASSERDRYEQYF
TRBJ1-6 | TRBV15 | . | CATSRENSPLHF
TRBJ1-2 | TRBV20-1 | . | CSGTDDYGYTF
TRBJ2-2 | TRBV18 | TRBD1 | CASSPRQGEDTGELFF
TRBJ2-1 | TRBV4-2 | . | CASSQGRNEQFF
TRBJ2-1 | TRBV7-2 | TRBD2 | CASRLAGTYNEQFF
TRBJ2-5 | TRBV7-2 | TRBD1 | CASSLGGQGQETQYF
TRBJ2-3 | TRBV4-1 | TRBD2 | CASSRGGITDTQYF
TRBJ1-6 | TRBV6-5 | . | CASSPLIGFYNSPLHF
TRBJ1-1 | TRBV12-5 | TRBD1 | CASGLFKGGETEAFF
TRBJ1-6 | TRBV9 | . | CASSVGYRVDSPLHF
TRBJ1-1 | TRBV12-3/TRBV12-4 | . | CASSFGGQAFF
TRBJ1-5 | TRBV6-2/TRBV6-3 | . | CASSYVGDQPQHF